This is a list of T cell receptor beta chains from one sample in a study of blood T cell repertoires in COVID-19. TCRdb's table, derived via immunoSEQ multiplex PCR, lists solely in-frame clones and lacks some. The sample has approximately 130,000 clones, roughly four fifths seen once. Sequenced material: PBMCs or T cells enriched from blood (not recorded which). The receptor source for this set is a man aged 25 to 40 who had recovered from COVID-19. Each CDR3 is given with its conserved first and last residue. Fields, in order: V gene, J gene, CDR3 protein.

v_call: TRBV2; j_call: TRBJ2-1; cdr3_aa: CASRGDGSRPRTGSGSSSYNEQFF
v_call: TRBV2; j_call: TRBJ1-1; cdr3_aa: CASSEGGGWGRSTEAFF
v_call: TRBV25-1; j_call: TRBJ2-1; cdr3_aa: CASSEQYNEQFF
v_call: TRBV2; j_call: TRBJ1-1; cdr3_aa: CASSANRGGTEAFF
v_call: TRBV7-7; j_call: TRBJ2-5; cdr3_aa: CASSRWGGQGETQYF
v_call: TRBV20-1; j_call: TRBJ2-7; cdr3_aa: CSASGQGASYEQYF
v_call: TRBV7-2; j_call: TRBJ2-1; cdr3_aa: CASSLVAGVRDEQFF
v_call: TRBV2; j_call: TRBJ1-2; cdr3_aa: CASGTRNYGYTF
v_call: TRBV29-1; j_call: TRBJ1-1; cdr3_aa: CSVVQGVNTEAFF
v_call: TRBV10-3; j_call: TRBJ1-1; cdr3_aa: CAISESGVEAFF
v_call: TRBV2; j_call: TRBJ2-2; cdr3_aa: CATQQGVKNGELFF
v_call: TRBV7-9; j_call: TRBJ2-1; cdr3_aa: CASNVGNEQFF
v_call: TRBV10-3; j_call: TRBJ1-2; cdr3_aa: CAISGSSLVGYTF
v_call: TRBV7-6; j_call: TRBJ2-5; cdr3_aa: CASSSGLAGGLRETQYF
v_call: TRBV6-5; j_call: TRBJ1-1; cdr3_aa: CASSSGTGYGTEAFF
v_call: TRBV4-1; j_call: TRBJ1-5; cdr3_aa: CASSQDFRAGGNQPQHF
v_call: TRBV18; j_call: TRBJ1-5; cdr3_aa: CASSPSESNQPQHF
v_call: TRBV12-3/TRBV12-4; j_call: TRBJ1-2; cdr3_aa: CASSLGTEDGYTF
v_call: TRBV11-2; j_call: TRBJ2-5; cdr3_aa: CASSAREGGRQETQYF
v_call: TRBV5-4; j_call: TRBJ2-3; cdr3_aa: CASSKRDRGYDTQYF
v_call: TRBV4-1; j_call: TRBJ1-4; cdr3_aa: CASSQTGHNEKLFF
v_call: TRBV19; j_call: TRBJ1-1; cdr3_aa: CASSNRGLTEAFF